A selection of T cell receptor beta chains follows, all from one sample in a study of shared clonotypes between healthy human individuals. Clones were read by immunoSEQ multiplex PCR, and TCRdb kept only the in-frame ones, dropping some. The data show roughly 2.5 million clones, more than 80% seen once. Input material: naive CD4+ T cells sorted from blood. The receptors were sampled from a man younger than 30 in good health. CDR3s include the opening cysteine and the closing phenylalanine or tryptophan. Each record gives: CDR3 DNA, CDR3 protein, V gene, D gene, J gene, clone size. A D gene is named only where the DNA matches it firmly. The size entry is marked missing in some rows and otherwise reads once, few, many or a size class.

cdr3_nt: TGTGCCAGCAGCTTGGAGAGGGGGCAGGCAGATACGCAGTATTTT; cdr3_aa: CASSLERGQADTQYF; v_call: TRBV5-4; d_call: TRBD1; j_call: TRBJ2-3; clone_size: .
cdr3_nt: TGCGCCAGCAGTGAGCCAGGGGAGGGCTACACCTTC; cdr3_aa: CASSEPGEGYTF; v_call: TRBV10-2; d_call: .; j_call: TRBJ1-2; clone_size: .
cdr3_nt: TGTGCCAGCAGTTATCACCCCTACGAGCAGTACTTC; cdr3_aa: CASSYHPYEQYF; v_call: TRBV6-6; d_call: .; j_call: TRBJ2-7; clone_size: .
cdr3_nt: TGTGCCAGCAGCTTAGTCGCCCCTAGCGGAGCCTACAATGAGCAGTTCTTC; cdr3_aa: CASSLVAPSGAYNEQFF; v_call: TRBV7-2; d_call: TRBD2; j_call: TRBJ2-1; clone_size: .
cdr3_nt: TGCGCCAGCAGCTCAAGGGGGGGACAGGGGGCCCGCGAGCAGTACTTC; cdr3_aa: CASSSRGGQGAREQYF; v_call: TRBV5-1; d_call: TRBD1; j_call: TRBJ2-7; clone_size: .
cdr3_nt: TGTGCCAGTAGTGAGGGACAGGGAAACACTGAAGCTTTCTTT; cdr3_aa: CASSEGQGNTEAFF; v_call: TRBV19; d_call: TRBD1; j_call: TRBJ1-1; clone_size: .
cdr3_nt: TGTGCCAGCAGCCCCGTCGCGGTGAACACTGAAGCTTTCTTT; cdr3_aa: CASSPVAVNTEAFF; v_call: TRBV7-9; d_call: .; j_call: TRBJ1-1; clone_size: .
cdr3_nt: TGTGCCAGCAGTCGGACAGGGGAGCGGTCACCCCTCCACTTT; cdr3_aa: CASSRTGERSPLHF; v_call: TRBV6-5; d_call: TRBD1; j_call: TRBJ1-6; clone_size: .
cdr3_nt: TGTGCCAGCAGCACAGGGAAGGGGAGCTACGAGCAGTACTTC; cdr3_aa: CASSTGKGSYEQYF; v_call: TRBV27; d_call: .; j_call: TRBJ2-7; clone_size: .
cdr3_nt: TGTGCCAGCCAGAGGGGGGGGGCCAACGAGCAGTACTTC; cdr3_aa: CASQRGGANEQYF; v_call: TRBV6-5; d_call: .; j_call: TRBJ2-7; clone_size: .
cdr3_nt: TGTGCCAGCAGAGAATCTCCAGCTCATGGCTACGAGCAGTACTTC; cdr3_aa: CASRESPAHGYEQYF; v_call: TRBV28; d_call: .; j_call: TRBJ2-7; clone_size: .
cdr3_nt: TGTGCCAGCAGAATGGACAGGGGTCCTCCTGGCTATGGCTACACCTTC; cdr3_aa: CASRMDRGPPGYGYTF; v_call: TRBV25-1; d_call: TRBD1; j_call: TRBJ1-2; clone_size: .
cdr3_nt: TGTGCCAGCTTTGCCGGGACTAGCGGGAGGGCGCAGTTCTTC; cdr3_aa: CASFAGTSGRAQFF; v_call: TRBV18; d_call: TRBD2; j_call: TRBJ2-1; clone_size: .
cdr3_nt: TGCGCCAGCAGCTTTCAGGGCGCGGGATTCCAAGTATTC; cdr3_aa: CASSFQGAGFQVF; v_call: TRBV5-1; d_call: .; j_call: TRBJ2-7; clone_size: .
cdr3_nt: TGTGCCAGCAGCTTATACTCAGGAGGTATCGGAAACACCATATATTTT; cdr3_aa: CASSLYSGGIGNTIYF; v_call: TRBV11-2; d_call: .; j_call: TRBJ1-3; clone_size: .
cdr3_nt: TGTGCCAGTAGTAGCACAGGGTTGTTGGTCAATCAGCCCCAGCATTTT; cdr3_aa: CASSSTGLLVNQPQHF; v_call: TRBV19; d_call: .; j_call: TRBJ1-5; clone_size: .
cdr3_nt: TGTGCCAGCAGAAAGGGAAATGAAAAACTGTTTTTT; cdr3_aa: CASRKGNEKLFF; v_call: TRBV28; d_call: .; j_call: TRBJ1-4; clone_size: .
cdr3_nt: TGTGCCAGCAGCTTAGAAGCAGCCTATGGCTACACCTTC; cdr3_aa: CASSLEAAYGYTF; v_call: TRBV7-9; d_call: .; j_call: TRBJ1-2; clone_size: .
cdr3_nt: TGTGTTAGTGGTTTGGCCGTTGGACCGACGAGCACTGAAGCTTTCTTT; cdr3_aa: CVSGLAVGPTSTEAFF; v_call: TRBV12-5; d_call: .; j_call: TRBJ1-1; clone_size: .
cdr3_nt: TGTGCCAGCAGGGTGGGGCAGGGCGCAGATACGCAGTATTTT; cdr3_aa: CASRVGQGADTQYF; v_call: TRBV4-2; d_call: .; j_call: TRBJ2-3; clone_size: .
cdr3_nt: TGTGCCAGCAGCTTGAAAGATAGCTACGAGCAGTACTTC; cdr3_aa: CASSLKDSYEQYF; v_call: TRBV5-4; d_call: .; j_call: TRBJ2-7; clone_size: .
cdr3_nt: TGTGCCAGCAGTGACTTTGGGGAAGCTTTCTTT; cdr3_aa: CASSDFGEAFF; v_call: TRBV6-1; d_call: .; j_call: TRBJ1-1; clone_size: .
cdr3_nt: TGTGCCAGCAGCCTCGGACCGACGAACACTGAAGCTTTCTTT; cdr3_aa: CASSLGPTNTEAFF; v_call: TRBV7-2; d_call: .; j_call: TRBJ1-1; clone_size: .
cdr3_nt: TGTGCCAGCAGCTTGGAGGGACAGTTGACGGGCTATGGCTACACCTTC; cdr3_aa: CASSLEGQLTGYGYTF; v_call: TRBV5-6; d_call: TRBD1; j_call: TRBJ1-2; clone_size: .
cdr3_nt: TGTGCCATCAGCTCCCTAGCGGGAGGAACCGGTGAGCAGTTCTTC; cdr3_aa: CAISSLAGGTGEQFF; v_call: TRBV10-3; d_call: TRBD2; j_call: TRBJ2-1; clone_size: .
cdr3_nt: TGTGCCAGCAGTTACGGCCACGCCGGCTATGGCTACACCTTC; cdr3_aa: CASSYGHAGYGYTF; v_call: TRBV6-5; d_call: .; j_call: TRBJ1-2; clone_size: .
cdr3_nt: TGCGCCAGCAGCCGTCCGGGGGGCGAGACAGATACGCAGTATTTT; cdr3_aa: CASSRPGGETDTQYF; v_call: TRBV4-1; d_call: .; j_call: TRBJ2-3; clone_size: .
cdr3_nt: TGTGCCAGCAGACGGACAGCGAGCTCTGGAAACACCATATATTTT; cdr3_aa: CASRRTASSGNTIYF; v_call: TRBV28; d_call: .; j_call: TRBJ1-3; clone_size: .
cdr3_nt: TGCGCCAGCAGCGAGGACCTGGGTGGTAGAGAGACCCAGTACTTC; cdr3_aa: CASSEDLGGRETQYF; v_call: TRBV10-1; d_call: .; j_call: TRBJ2-5; clone_size: .
cdr3_nt: TGTGCCACCAGCAGAGACCCTACCTACGAGCAGTACTTC; cdr3_aa: CATSRDPTYEQYF; v_call: TRBV15; d_call: .; j_call: TRBJ2-7; clone_size: .
cdr3_nt: TGTGCCAGCAGTACGGGACAGGGGAGTTCACCCCTCCACTTT; cdr3_aa: CASSTGQGSSPLHF; v_call: TRBV6-5; d_call: TRBD1; j_call: TRBJ1-6; clone_size: .
cdr3_nt: TGTGCCACCAGCACCGGACTAGCGGGGCTCCAAGAGACCCAGTACTTC; cdr3_aa: CATSTGLAGLQETQYF; v_call: TRBV15; d_call: TRBD2; j_call: TRBJ2-5; clone_size: once
cdr3_nt: TGCGCCAGCAGCTCGACAGGGGGAGTCTCTGGAAACACCATATATTTT; cdr3_aa: CASSSTGGVSGNTIYF; v_call: TRBV5-1; d_call: TRBD1; j_call: TRBJ1-3; clone_size: .
cdr3_nt: TGTGCCAGCAGCTTAGGTGGTAGCGGGCCATACAATGAGCAGTTCTTC; cdr3_aa: CASSLGGSGPYNEQFF; v_call: TRBV7-2; d_call: TRBD2; j_call: TRBJ2-1; clone_size: once
cdr3_nt: TGTGCCAGCAGTGAGAGGCGGCTGAGGGAGCAGTACTTC; cdr3_aa: CASSERRLREQYF; v_call: TRBV6-1; d_call: .; j_call: TRBJ2-7; clone_size: .
cdr3_nt: TGTGCCAGCTTGGAGGGACTAGCGGGGAACGAGCAGTACTTC; cdr3_aa: CASLEGLAGNEQYF; v_call: TRBV2; d_call: TRBD2; j_call: TRBJ2-7; clone_size: .
cdr3_nt: TGTGCCTGGAGTCTCCGGGACTCAGGTGGCGCGAATTCACCCCTCCACTTT; cdr3_aa: CAWSLRDSGGANSPLHF; v_call: TRBV30; d_call: .; j_call: TRBJ1-6; clone_size: .
cdr3_nt: TGTGCCAGCAGTGAAGAGGTGGCAGATACGCAGTATTTT; cdr3_aa: CASSEEVADTQYF; v_call: TRBV6-1; d_call: .; j_call: TRBJ2-3; clone_size: .
cdr3_nt: TGCAGCGTTGCCGGGAGACTCGCAGATACGCAGTATTTT; cdr3_aa: CSVAGRLADTQYF; v_call: TRBV29-1; d_call: .; j_call: TRBJ2-3; clone_size: .
cdr3_nt: TGTGCCAGCAGACCGGACAGGGATAGAGAAAAACTGTTTTTT; cdr3_aa: CASRPDRDREKLFF; v_call: TRBV6-5; d_call: TRBD1; j_call: TRBJ1-4; clone_size: .
cdr3_nt: TGTGCCAGCAGGAAAGGGGGCGCCGGCACCGGGGAGCTGTTTTTT; cdr3_aa: CASRKGGAGTGELFF; v_call: TRBV2; d_call: TRBD1; j_call: TRBJ2-2; clone_size: .
cdr3_nt: TGTGCCATCACCCAGGGCTATAGCACAGATACGCAGTATTTT; cdr3_aa: CAITQGYSTDTQYF; v_call: TRBV10-3; d_call: .; j_call: TRBJ2-3; clone_size: once
cdr3_nt: TGTGCCAGCAGCTTTAGCTACGGCTCCTACGAGCAGTACTTC; cdr3_aa: CASSFSYGSYEQYF; v_call: TRBV11-2; d_call: .; j_call: TRBJ2-7; clone_size: few
cdr3_nt: TGCGCCAGCCTGCCGTCTAGGGGGGCCAACGTCCTGACTTTC; cdr3_aa: CASLPSRGANVLTF; v_call: TRBV10-2; d_call: .; j_call: TRBJ2-6; clone_size: .
cdr3_nt: TGCGCCAGCAGCCATTCCTTAGGCCTCGCCTACGAGCAGTACTTC; cdr3_aa: CASSHSLGLAYEQYF; v_call: TRBV4-3; d_call: .; j_call: TRBJ2-7; clone_size: .
cdr3_nt: TGTGCTCCCGGAGGGCGGTTCACCTACGAGCAGTACTTC; cdr3_aa: CAPGGRFTYEQYF; v_call: TRBV2; d_call: .; j_call: TRBJ2-7; clone_size: once
cdr3_nt: TGCGCCAGCAGCCCCGGGACTAAGAGCACAGATACGCAGTATTTT; cdr3_aa: CASSPGTKSTDTQYF; v_call: TRBV5-1; d_call: TRBD2; j_call: TRBJ2-3; clone_size: .
cdr3_nt: TGTGCCAGCAGCCCGACAGGGGCCAAAAACATTCAGTACTTC; cdr3_aa: CASSPTGAKNIQYF; v_call: TRBV28; d_call: TRBD1; j_call: TRBJ2-4; clone_size: .
cdr3_nt: TGTGCCAGCTCACCGAACCGGGGGGGCCTCGAGCAGTACTTC; cdr3_aa: CASSPNRGGLEQYF; v_call: TRBV18; d_call: TRBD2; j_call: TRBJ2-7; clone_size: .
cdr3_nt: TGTGCCAGCAGCTTAGCAGCCTTCGGGGAGCTGTTTTTT; cdr3_aa: CASSLAAFGELFF; v_call: TRBV7-9; d_call: .; j_call: TRBJ2-2; clone_size: .
cdr3_nt: TGTGCCAGCAGTTTTCCCGGACCCACGGATACGCAGTATTTT; cdr3_aa: CASSFPGPTDTQYF; v_call: TRBV28; d_call: .; j_call: TRBJ2-3; clone_size: .
cdr3_nt: TGCGCCAGCAGTCAATCGCGGGATGGACTAGCGGGAGCCACAGATACGCAGTATTTT; cdr3_aa: CASSQSRDGLAGATDTQYF; v_call: TRBV23-1; d_call: TRBD2; j_call: TRBJ2-3; clone_size: .
cdr3_nt: TGCGCCAGCACCCCACACCGGGATGAAGAGTACTTC; cdr3_aa: CASTPHRDEEYF; v_call: TRBV10-1; d_call: .; j_call: TRBJ2-5; clone_size: .